These T cell receptor beta chains were read from a single sample in a study of blood T cell repertoires in COVID-19. Here immunoSEQ multiplex PCR was the method, and the copy in TCRdb shows in-frame clones only, minus some. The repertoire holds 250,000 or so clones, with 86% as singletons. Sequenced sample: PBMCs or T cells enriched from blood (not recorded which). The receptors were gathered from a woman aged 50 to 60 who had recovered from COVID-19. Each CDR3 is given with its conserved first and last residue. D genes are given only for firm matches. Size values are once, few and many counts, or a class for expanded clones, and some rows have none.

D gene	clone size	V gene	J gene	CDR3 DNA	CDR3 protein
TRBD1	once	TRBV11-2	TRBJ1-2	TGTGCCAGCAGGAGACAGGGGATGACTGGCTATGGCTACACCTTC	CASRRQGMTGYGYTF
NA	NA	TRBV9	TRBJ1-2	TGTGCCAGCAGCGGAGGAGGTTATGGCTACACCTTC	CASSGGGYGYTF
NA	NA	TRBV6-5	TRBJ1-4	TGTGCCAGCAGTTACTCCGGGGGGGCATACGAAAAACTGTTTTTT	CASSYSGGAYEKLFF
NA	NA	TRBV7-2	TRBJ1-4	TGTGCCAGCAGCCCCGGTGGGGCAGGTAATGAAAAACTGTTTTTT	CASSPGGAGNEKLFF
NA	NA	TRBV4-2	TRBJ1-4	TGTGCCAGCAGCTATCGAGTGGGGGCTTCTAATGAAAAACTGTTTTTT	CASSYRVGASNEKLFF
NA	NA	TRBV4-3	TRBJ2-5	TGCGCCAGCAGCCAAGACCGGTGGTCTGGGACCCAGTACTTC	CASSQDRWSGTQYF
NA	NA	TRBV5-1	TRBJ2-7	TGCGCCAGCAGCTTGTGGCCAGAAAGCTCCTACGAGCAGTACTTC	CASSLWPESSYEQYF
NA	few	TRBV18	TRBJ1-3	TGTGCCAGCTCACGGCGGGGGGACTCTGGAAACACCATATATTTT	CASSRRGDSGNTIYF
NA	NA	TRBV23-1	TRBJ1-5	TGCGCCAGCAGTCATCCCAGGGGCCGGAGTCAGCCCCAGCATTTT	CASSHPRGRSQPQHF
NA	NA	TRBV28	TRBJ2-1	TGTGCCAGCAGCTCCACACAGGGGAGGACCTACAATGAGCAGTTCTTC	CASSSTQGRTYNEQFF
TRBD1	once	TRBV5-6	TRBJ2-2	TGTGCCAGCACCCGACAGGGGGCTGACGGGGAGCTGTTTTTT	CASTRQGADGELFF
NA	NA	TRBV28	TRBJ1-2	TGTGCCAGCAGCGACTTGCGCTACACCTTC	CASSDLRYTF
NA	NA	TRBV27	TRBJ2-3	TGTGCCAGCAGTTCACTTCCCCCCCCAACAGATACGCAGTATTTT	CASSSLPPPTDTQYF
TRBD1	NA	TRBV27	TRBJ2-7	TGTGCCAGCAGCCAGACAGGGGGACCCTCCTACGAGCAGTACTTC	CASSQTGGPSYEQYF
NA	NA	TRBV30	TRBJ1-5	TGTGCCTGGAGTAAGGACAACAATCAGCCCCAGCATTTT	CAWSKDNNQPQHF
TRBD1	NA	TRBV28	TRBJ1-1	TGTGCCAGCAGTTTAAAAGGACAGGGTGTTGAAGCTTTCTTT	CASSLKGQGVEAFF
NA	NA	TRBV7-2	TRBJ2-7	TGTGCCAGCAGCCTCTCACTCCTCCCGCCTCTAGGCTACGAGCAGTACTTC	CASSLSLLPPLGYEQYF
TRBD2	NA	TRBV13	TRBJ2-7	TGTGCCAGCAGCTTCAAGACTAGCGGTGGGGAGGAGCAGTACTTC	CASSFKTSGGEEQYF
NA	NA	TRBV6-1	TRBJ1-5	TGTGCCAGCAGTGAGCAGGGGTGGTGGGAGAGCAATCAGCCCCAGCATTTT	CASSEQGWWESNQPQHF
TRBD1	NA	TRBV28	TRBJ2-5	TGTGCCAGCAGTTCAAGGACAGGTCGTGCCTTGGAGACCCAGTACTTC	CASSSRTGRALETQYF
TRBD2	NA	TRBV20-1	TRBJ2-7	TGCAGTGCTAGTAGAGCGGGGGGGCCCTGGTACGAGCAGTACTTC	CSASRAGGPWYEQYF
NA	NA	TRBV12-3/TRBV12-4	TRBJ2-7	TGTGCCAGCAGGCGCACCCCATCTTGGGAGCAGTACTTC	CASRRTPSWEQYF
TRBD1	NA	TRBV7-2	TRBJ1-3	TGTGCCAGCAGCTTTCAATCAGGGGGCCTGCGGGGAAACACCATATATTTT	CASSFQSGGLRGNTIYF
NA	NA	TRBV18	TRBJ1-2	TGTGCCAGCTCACCACCCACGGGACACGCCTCGAGTCCGTATGGCTACACCTTC	CASSPPTGHASSPYGYTF
NA	NA	TRBV7-2	TRBJ2-3	TGTGCCAGCAGCTCTCCTGCGGGGAACCTCGATACGCAGTATTTT	CASSSPAGNLDTQYF
TRBD1	NA	TRBV5-4	TRBJ1-2	TGTGCCAGCAGCACCACAGGGGGCTATGGCTACACCTTC	CASSTTGGYGYTF
NA	NA	TRBV16	TRBJ2-1	TGTGCCAGCAGTCCCCCTCCCAGGGATGAGCAGTTCTTC	CASSPPPRDEQFF
TRBD1	once	TRBV7-2	TRBJ1-6	TGTGCCAGCAGCTTACGGGACAGTAATTCACCCCTCCACTTT	CASSLRDSNSPLHF
TRBD1	NA	TRBV5-1	TRBJ2-6	TGCGCCAGCAGCCCGGGACAGGCAGCCGGGGCCAACGTCCTGACTTTC	CASSPGQAAGANVLTF
NA	NA	TRBV5-4	TRBJ2-6	TGTGCCAGCAGCGCGGGTTACTCTGGGGCCAACGTCCTGACTTTC	CASSAGYSGANVLTF
NA	NA	TRBV2	TRBJ2-5	TGTGCCAGCATTAAAGGACAGGCGGGGGGGACCCAGTACTTC	CASIKGQAGGTQYF
TRBD1	NA	TRBV7-9	TRBJ2-3	TGTGCCAGCAGCCCTCGTCGGGACAGGGTGGCAGATACGCAGTATTTT	CASSPRRDRVADTQYF
NA	NA	TRBV6-5	TRBJ1-5	TGTGCCACTCTACAGGGCACAAGCAATCAGCCCCAGCATTTT	CATLQGTSNQPQHF
NA	NA	TRBV4-3	TRBJ2-7	TGCGCCAGCAGCCAAGCTAGATGGGGCTTCTCCTACGAGCAGTACTTC	CASSQARWGFSYEQYF
NA	NA	TRBV5-4	TRBJ1-4	TGTGCCAGCAGCCTCGGACAAGCAACTAATGAAAAACTGTTTTTT	CASSLGQATNEKLFF
NA	NA	TRBV6-5	TRBJ2-3	TGTGCCAGCAGTTACTCCAGGGGTGGTGGGTATACGCAGTATTTT	CASSYSRGGGYTQYF
TRBD1	NA	TRBV4-1	TRBJ2-1	TGCGCCAGCAGCCAACCGGGACAGGGTCATTATGAGCAGTTCTTC	CASSQPGQGHYEQFF
NA	NA	TRBV5-1	TRBJ2-5	TGCGCCAGCAGCTTGGCCAGGCCACCTCTGCCCGAGACCCAGTACTTC	CASSLARPPLPETQYF
NA	NA	TRBV5-1	TRBJ1-1	TGCGCCAGCAGCTTGTTACCCAAAGGGGAGAACACTGAAGCTTTCTTT	CASSLLPKGENTEAFF
TRBD1	NA	TRBV7-2	TRBJ2-5	TGTGCCAGCAGCTTAGTCCTCAGGGGGCTTGAAGAGACCCAGTACTTC	CASSLVLRGLEETQYF
TRBD1	NA	TRBV7-8	TRBJ1-3	TGTGCCAGCAGCGTAGGACAGGGAGGTGGAAACACCATATATTTT	CASSVGQGGGNTIYF
TRBD2	NA	TRBV5-1	TRBJ2-7	TGCGCCAGCACCCCTTCTAGCGGACCCTACGAGCAGTACTTC	CASTPSSGPYEQYF
TRBD1	NA	TRBV19	TRBJ1-5	TGTGCCAGTAGTATCCGGGACAGGGGACAGCCCCAGCATTTT	CASSIRDRGQPQHF
NA	NA	TRBV5-4	TRBJ1-5	TGTGCCAGCAGTGCTGCGGGGCCAGATCAGCCCCAGCATTTT	CASSAAGPDQPQHF
TRBD1	NA	TRBV12-3/TRBV12-4	TRBJ2-2	TGTGCCAGCAGACGACAGGGGACCGGGGAGCTGTTTTTT	CASRRQGTGELFF
TRBD1	NA	TRBV7-6	TRBJ2-6	TGTGCCAGCAGCTTAACAGCAGGGGGCCTCTTTAGCTCTGGGGCCAACGTCCTGACTTTC	CASSLTAGGLFSSGANVLTF
NA	NA	TRBV9	TRBJ2-5	TGTGCCAGCAGCAAATCACAGGGTTTGTTAGAGACCCAGTACTTC	CASSKSQGLLETQYF
NA	NA	TRBV7-9	TRBJ2-1	TGTGCCAGCAGCCGAGGGCAGAACAATGAGCAGTTCTTC	CASSRGQNNEQFF
NA	NA	TRBV18	TRBJ2-6	TGTGCCAGCTCACTGGGCGCTGGGGCCAACGTCCTGACTTTC	CASSLGAGANVLTF
TRBD2	NA	TRBV5-1	TRBJ2-1	TGCGCCAGCAGCTTATCAGCGGGGCGGTCCTACAATGAGCAGTTCTTC	CASSLSAGRSYNEQFF
TRBD2	once	TRBV11-2	TRBJ2-1	TGTGCCAGCAGTTGGACTAGCGTTTGGGATGAGCAGTTCTTC	CASSWTSVWDEQFF
TRBD2	NA	TRBV11-2	TRBJ2-2	TGTGCCAGCAGCTCGGGGAGGGGCAGGACCGGAGATACCGGGGAGCTGTTTTTT	CASSSGRGRTGDTGELFF
NA	NA	TRBV3-1/TRBV3-2	TRBJ2-1	TGTGCCAAGCCAAACGGGACTCCATACAATGAGCAGTTCTTC	CAKPNGTPYNEQFF
TRBD1	once	TRBV3-1/TRBV3-2	TRBJ1-1	TGTGCCAGCAGCCAGAGGACAGGGAGGGTGAGGTCCACTGAAGCTTTCTTT	CASSQRTGRVRSTEAFF
TRBD2	NA	TRBV18	TRBJ2-1	TGTGCCAGCTCACCACGCACGGGAGGACTTTACAATGAGCAGTTCTTC	CASSPRTGGLYNEQFF
TRBD1	NA	TRBV30	TRBJ2-5	TGTGCCTTTGACAGGGGGCGCGTAGAGACCCAGTACTTC	CAFDRGRVETQYF
TRBD1	NA	TRBV30	TRBJ1-1	TGTGCCTGGGAACAGGGGGAGGTCACTGAAGCTTTCTTT	CAWEQGEVTEAFF
TRBD1	NA	TRBV10-3	TRBJ2-7	TGTGCCATCAGTGACCCACACGGGACAGTCTACGAGCAGTACTTC	CAISDPHGTVYEQYF